This TCR beta chain was sequenced in a study of cytomegalovirus exposure and HLA in healthy donors. Study-level points and caveats: Researchers counted roughly 150 TCR beta chains as cytomegalovirus-associated. Presence/absence analyses supposed approximately even sequencing depth among donors. Earlier analysis yielded a pattern in which most TCR beta V segments were productive about 87% or about 30% of the time.

On this clone itself: No antigen is known for it.

Donors had nominal health at sampling but likely had unrecorded immune exposures. The study ran its PCR with 60 Vbeta and 13 Jbeta primers. Sequenced by immunoSEQ multiplex PCR; TCRdb stores in-frame clones only, minus some. The sample records a few hundred thousand clones, over 60% being singletons. This CDR3 is built from 12 residues. Deletions cut 3 bases from V and 3 bases from J, with 5 bases between. CDR1 is LNHDA, CDR2 SQIVND, per germline (reference sequence). This clonotype was obtained from a man between 18 and 35 years old in good health and CMV-seronegative. This chain uses TRBV19 with TRBJ1-2; the D is unclear. The sample comprised PBMCs. The CDR3 loop is CASSMRDYGYTF. The CDR3 DNA is TGTGCCAGTAGTATGCGGGACTATGGCTACACCTTC.